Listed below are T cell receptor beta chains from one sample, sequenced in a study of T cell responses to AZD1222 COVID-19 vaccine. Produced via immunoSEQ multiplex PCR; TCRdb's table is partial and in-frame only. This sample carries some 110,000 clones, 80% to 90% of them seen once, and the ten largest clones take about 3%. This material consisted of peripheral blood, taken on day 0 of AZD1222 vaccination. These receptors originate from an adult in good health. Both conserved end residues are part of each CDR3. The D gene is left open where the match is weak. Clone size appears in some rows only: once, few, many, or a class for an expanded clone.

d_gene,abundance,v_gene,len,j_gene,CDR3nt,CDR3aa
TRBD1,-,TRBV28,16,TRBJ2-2,TGTGCCAGCAGTTTGACAGGGGGCTGGCGGACCGGGGAGCTGTTTTTT,CASSLTGGWRTGELFF
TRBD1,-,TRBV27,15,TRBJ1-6,TGTGCCAGCAGTAGTCGGGACAGGGGGAATTCACCCCTCCACTTT,CASSSRDRGNSPLHF
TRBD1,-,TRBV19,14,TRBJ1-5,TGTGCCAGTAAAGGCAGGGGGGGCAATCAGCCCCAGCATTTT,CASKGRGGNQPQHF
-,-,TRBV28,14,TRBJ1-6,TGTGCCGCAGGGGCAGGAACCTATAATTCACCCCTCCACTTT,CAAGAGTYNSPLHF
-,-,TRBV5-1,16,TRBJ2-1,TGCGCCAGCAGCACCCTACAGGGTTGGGGAGACAATGAGCAGTTCTTC,CASSTLQGWGDNEQFF
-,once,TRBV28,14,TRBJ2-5,TGTGCCAGCAGTTCGTACAACGGCCAAGAGACCCAGTACTTC,CASSSYNGQETQYF
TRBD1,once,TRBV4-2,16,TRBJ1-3,TGTGCCAGCAGCCAAGGACAGGGGAGCTCTGGAAACACCATATATTTT,CASSQGQGSSGNTIYF
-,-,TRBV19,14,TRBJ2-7,TGTGCCAGTAGTACTAGGGGCAGGTCCTACGAGCAGTACTTC,CASSTRGRSYEQYF
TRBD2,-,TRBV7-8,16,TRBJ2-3,TGTGCCAGCAGCTTGGTAGCGGGAGGGATCACAGATACGCAGTATTTT,CASSLVAGGITDTQYF
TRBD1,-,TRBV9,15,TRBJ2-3,TGTGCCAGCAGCGTCGGGACAGGGAGCACAGATACGCAGTATTTT,CASSVGTGSTDTQYF
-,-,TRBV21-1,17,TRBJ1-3,TGTGCCAGCAGCGCTCGACGGACAGCTTACTCTGGAAACACCATATATTTT,CASSARRTAYSGNTIYF
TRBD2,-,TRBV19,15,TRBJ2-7,TGTGCCAGTAGTATAGGAATAGCGGGAGCCTACGAGCAGTACTTC,CASSIGIAGAYEQYF
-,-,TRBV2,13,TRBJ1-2,TGTGCCAGCAGTGAAGCTAAAGGGGCGGGCTACACCTTC,CASSEAKGAGYTF
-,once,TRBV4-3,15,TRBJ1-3,TGCGCCAGCAGCCATTTAAGTGGCTCTGGAAACACCATATATTTT,CASSHLSGSGNTIYF
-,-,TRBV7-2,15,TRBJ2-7,TGTGCCAGCAGCAAAGGAGTAGGGGTAACCTACGAGCAGTACTTC,CASSKGVGVTYEQYF
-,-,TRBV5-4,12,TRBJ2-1,TGTGCCAGCAGCTTTGGGGGAGGTGAGCAGTTCTTC,CASSFGGGEQFF
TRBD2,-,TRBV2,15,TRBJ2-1,TGTGCCAGCAGTGAGGGACTAGCGGGAAGTGATGAGCAGTTCTTC,CASSEGLAGSDEQFF
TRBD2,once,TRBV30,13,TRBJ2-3,TGTGCCTGGGGTACTAGCGGCACAGATACGCAGTATTTT,CAWGTSGTDTQYF
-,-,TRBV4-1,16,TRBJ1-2,TGCGCCAGCAGCCAAGAGCACAGTTCTTCTAACTATGGCTACACCTTC,CASSQEHSSSNYGYTF
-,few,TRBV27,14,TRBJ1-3,TGTGCCAGCAGTTTAACTCCGGGAAGAAACACCATATATTTT,CASSLTPGRNTIYF